A single sample is the source of the 20 T cell receptor beta chains below, sequenced in a study of CD8 T cells in ankylosing spondylitis. Study findings and constraints: Several highly homologous variants formed a TCR beta motif that appeared characteristic of ankylosing spondylitis blood.

TCRdb ran MiXCR on the 5' RACE reads and lists one entry per CDR3 protein. The repertoire holds 700,000 or so distinct CDR3 sequences, 15% to 20% seen once, with over 15% in the top ten. For these receptors, no antigen is known. Sequencing was done on a sample of blood, either unsorted or a sorted T cell fraction (not recorded which). The receptors derive from a male donor with ankylosing spondylitis.

The chain uses TRBV7-3 and TRBJ2-7; D is unclear. Per germline, CDR1 SGHTA and CDR2 FQGTGA. CDR3 length: 15 amino acids. Trimming shortened V by 3 bases and J by 0 bases, and 12 bases separated the two germline ends. The CDR3 is CASSFSPGPSYEQYF. The CDR3 DNA reads TGTGCCAGCAGCTTTTCTCCGGGCCCCTCCTACGAGCAGTACTTC.

This rearrangement joins TRBV7-9 to TRBJ1-3; TRBD1 is a possible D gene (6 bases). V gave up 5 bases and J gave up 11 bases, with 13 bases separating them. Germline loops: CDR1 SEHNR, CDR2 FQNEAQ (reference sequence). The CDR3 consists of 12 residues. The CDR3 bases are TGTGCCAGCAGCCGGGACAAACCGCCCATATATTTT. It is translated as CASSRDKPPIYF.

The chain couples TRBV11-2 to TRBJ1-5; a possible D gene is TRBD1 (5 bases). The CDR3 spans 15 residues. The ends were cut back, 1 base at V and 11 bases at J, with 18 bases in the middle. Per the germline V gene, CDR1 is SGHAT and CDR2 is FQNNGV. The CDR3 is CASSLGSGLDVAQHF. The CDR3 DNA follows: TGTGCCAGCAGCTTAGGCTCAGGGTTGGATGTAGCCCAGCATTTT.

This sequence joins TRBV5-1 and TRBJ2-2; D may match TRBD1 or TRBD2 (5 bases each). The V and J ends lost 2 bases and 0 bases respectively, with 11 bases between them. There are 16 residues in the CDR3. Per germline, CDR1 SGHRS and CDR2 YFSETQ. This chain's CDR3 is CASSLTGTANTGELFF. The CDR3 coding sequence is TGCGCCAGCAGCTTAACCGGGACGGCGAACACCGGGGAGCTGTTTTTT. Looking up the rest from reference TRBV5-1 and TRBJ2-2 gives the full variable domain: KAGVTQTPRYLIKTRGQQVTLSCSPISGHRSVSWYQQTPGQGLQFLFEYFSETQRNKGNFPGRFSGRQFSNSRSEMNVSTLELGDSALYLCASSLTGTANTGELFFGEGSRLTVL.

There are a few counts of this clonotype. The gene calls are TRBV7-9 and TRBJ1-2; 7 bases fit TRBD1. The J segment lost 2 bases and the V segment lost 5 bases, leaving 8 bases of the junction unmatched. The CDR3 covers 15 residues. Germline V gives CDR1 SEHNR, CDR2 FQNEAQ (reference sequence). CDR3 residues: CASSTPGQRNYGYTF. The DNA of the CDR3 is TGTGCCAGCAGCACACCGGGACAGCGGAACTATGGCTACACCTTC.

The chain is built from TRBV9 and TRBJ2-7; no clear D gene. Deletions cut 0 bases from V and 7 bases from J, with 17 bases between. The CDR3 spans 15 residues. Germline lookup yields CDR1 SGDLS and CDR2 YYNGEE. Here the CDR3 reads CASSVEPGPLGEQYF. The CDR3 DNA follows: TGTGCCAGCAGCGTAGAACCCGGGCCCTTGGGGGAGCAGTACTTC.

V and J are TRBV7-8 and TRBJ2-1; 7 bases agree with TRBD2. Germline trimming cut 5 bases from V and 1 base from J; bases unmatched to any gene: 8. The CDR3 totals 16 residues. The V gene's germline CDR1 is SGHVS and CDR2 FQNEAQ. The chain's CDR3 is CASSRERESSYNEQFF. The CDR3 DNA follows: TGTGCCAGCAGCCGCGAGCGGGAATCATCCTACAATGAGCAGTTCTTC.

This clonotype has a handful of counts. The V gene is TRBV5-1, the J gene TRBJ2-2; 10 bases match TRBD1. Germline V gives CDR1 SGHRS, CDR2 YFSETQ. Germline trimming cut 1 base from V and 1 base from J; bases unmatched to any gene: 10. CDR3 length equals 19 residues. CDR3 sequence: CASSLRPGQGPENTGELFF. Here the CDR3 DNA reads TGCGCCAGCAGCTTGCGGCCGGGACAGGGGCCCGAGAACACCGGGGAGCTGTTTTTT.

The chain is built from TRBV18 and TRBJ1-5; D is unresolved. Germline values: CDR1 KGHSH, CDR2 LQKENI. This CDR3 has 15 residues. With 0 bases removed from V and 1 base from J, the gap between germline ends came to 7 bases. The DNA of the CDR3 is TGTGCCAGCTCACCACCAGGCACCAGCAATCAGCCCCAGCATTTT. Protein: CASSPPGTSNQPQHF.

In this sample, this clonotype turned up a few times. The chain carries TRBV29-1 and TRBJ1-1; D is possibly TRBD1 (5 bases). CDR1 and CDR2 from the germline V gene are SQVTM and ANQGSEA. The germline V and J ends were trimmed by 4 bases and 0 bases, with 21 bases remaining between them. The CDR3 is made up of 17 amino acids. DNA of the CDR3: TGCAGCGTTGGTGCGGGTTTAAAGGGGAGAATGAACACTGAAGCTTTCTTT. This translates into CSVGAGLKGRMNTEAFF.

V usage is TRBV5-1 and J usage is TRBJ1-6; 8 nucleotides line up with TRBD1. Germline V gives CDR1 SGHRS, CDR2 YFSETQ. V shed 1 base and J 6 bases; nucleotides not matched to a gene: 9. The CDR3 sequence is 17 residues long. The CDR3: CASSLSPQGASNSPLHF. For the CDR3, the DNA is TGCGCCAGCAGCTTGAGCCCCCAGGGGGCGAGTAATTCACCCCTCCACTTT.

The V gene is TRBV7-9, the J gene TRBJ2-7; TRBD1 aligns across 10 bases. V lost 5 bases to trimming and J lost 4 bases; unmatched junction nucleotides: 8. Germline assignment: CDR1 SEHNR and CDR2 FQNEAQ (reference sequence). This CDR3 comprises 15 residues. CDR3 DNA: TGTGCCAGCAGCCCCGGACAGGGGGTAGGATACGAGCAGTACTTC. This codes for CASSPGQGVGYEQYF.

This chain uses TRBV7-3 with TRBJ2-1, with TRBD1 matching over 10 bases. CDR3 length equals 16 residues. CDR1 is SGHTA, CDR2 FQGTGA, per germline. V lost 5 bases, J lost 3 bases, and 7 bases stayed unmatched. As DNA, the CDR3 is TGTGCCAGCAGCCCCCGGACAGGGGGGAACTACAATGAGCAGTTCTTC. It yields the protein CASSPRTGGNYNEQFF.

This chain links TRBV7-6 with TRBJ2-7; D may be TRBD1 (6 bases). Germline CDR1 reads SGHVS; CDR2 reads FNYEAQ. V lost 5 bases, J lost 5 bases, and 19 bases lay in between. The length of the CDR3 is 15 residues. The CDR3 region has the DNA TGTGCCAGCAGCGCACGGGAACAGGGAAACAACGAGCAGTACTTC. Protein sequence: CASSAREQGNNEQYF.

This clonotype has ten or more counts. CDR3 region: CSARIQGGGTDTQYF. CDR3 nucleotide sequence: TGCAGTGCCCGCATCCAGGGGGGTGGGACAGATACGCAGTATTTT. The V call is TRBV20-1, the J call TRBJ2-3, with a tentative D call TRBD1 (7 bases). Trimming cost V 6 bases and J 3 bases, with 19 bases left between them. The CDR3 is 15 residues long. CDR1 DFQATT and CDR2 SNEGSKA come from the germline V gene (reference sequence).

Many counts were recorded for this clonotype. The rearrangement links TRBV19 to TRBJ1-5; a possible D gene is TRBD1 (6 bases). Germline V gives CDR1 LNHDA, CDR2 SQIVND (reference sequence). The CDR3 loop spans 16 amino acids. The V and J ends lost 6 bases and 2 bases respectively, with 17 bases between them. The CDR3 reads CASRTGLSGGNQPQHF. Here the CDR3 DNA reads TGTGCCAGTAGAACAGGGCTCTCGGGAGGCAATCAGCCCCAGCATTTT.

The chain uses TRBV10-3 and TRBJ2-1, with 7 positions matching TRBD2. Germline lookup yields CDR1 ENHRY and CDR2 SYGVKD. V was pared by 9 bases and J by 9 bases, with 14 bases of the junction left unmatched. The CDR3 is made up of 14 amino acids. The CDR3 here is CAILAGEGMGEQFF. Written as DNA, the CDR3 is TGTGCCATTCTAGCCGGGGAGGGCATGGGTGAGCAGTTCTTC.

The chain is built from TRBV27 and TRBJ1-6; a weak D match, TRBD1 (5 bases). CDR3 length: 15 residues. Trimming took 4 bases from V and 9 from J, leaving 16 bases between them. The germline V gene encodes CDR1 MNHEY and CDR2 SMNVEV (reference sequence). The CDR3 here is CASSYEGRKTSPLHF. The CDR3 bases are TGTGCCAGCAGTTACGAGGGACGAAAAACTTCACCCCTCCACTTT.

The sample holds many counts of this clonotype. This chain connects TRBV7-9 to TRBJ1-1, with TRBD1 identical over 7 bases. The V segment lost 1 base and the J segment 4 bases; nucleotides outside the gene matches: 6. The CDR3 contains 15 residues. CDR1 SEHNR and CDR2 FQNEAQ come from the germline V gene (reference sequence). The CDR3 DNA reads TGTGCCAGCAGCTTAGGTACAGGGGCGGTCACTGAAGCTTTCTTT. This translates into CASSLGTGAVTEAFF.

The genes are TRBV6-2 or TRBV6-3 and TRBJ2-7; TRBD1 might be the D (6 bases). V was pared by 2 bases and J by 0 bases, with 8 bases between. Per germline, CDR1 MNHEY and CDR2 SVGEGT. The CDR3 covers 14 residues. The DNA of the CDR3 is TGTGCCAGCAGTTACGGGGACATCTCCTACGAGCAGTACTTC. Translated, it gives CASSYGDISYEQYF.